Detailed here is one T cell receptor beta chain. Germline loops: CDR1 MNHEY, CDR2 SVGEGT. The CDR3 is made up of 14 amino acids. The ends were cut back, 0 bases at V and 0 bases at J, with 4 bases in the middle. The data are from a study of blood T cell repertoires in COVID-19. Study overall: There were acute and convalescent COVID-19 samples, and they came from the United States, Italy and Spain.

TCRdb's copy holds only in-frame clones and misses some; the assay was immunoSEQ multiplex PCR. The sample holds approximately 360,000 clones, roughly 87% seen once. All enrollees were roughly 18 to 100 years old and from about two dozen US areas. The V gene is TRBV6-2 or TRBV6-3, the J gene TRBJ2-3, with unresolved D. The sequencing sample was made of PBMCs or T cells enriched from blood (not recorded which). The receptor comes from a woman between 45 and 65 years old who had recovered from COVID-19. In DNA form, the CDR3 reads TGTGCCAGCAGTTACTCTACTAGCACAGATACGCAGTATTTT. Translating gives CASSYSTSTDTQYF.